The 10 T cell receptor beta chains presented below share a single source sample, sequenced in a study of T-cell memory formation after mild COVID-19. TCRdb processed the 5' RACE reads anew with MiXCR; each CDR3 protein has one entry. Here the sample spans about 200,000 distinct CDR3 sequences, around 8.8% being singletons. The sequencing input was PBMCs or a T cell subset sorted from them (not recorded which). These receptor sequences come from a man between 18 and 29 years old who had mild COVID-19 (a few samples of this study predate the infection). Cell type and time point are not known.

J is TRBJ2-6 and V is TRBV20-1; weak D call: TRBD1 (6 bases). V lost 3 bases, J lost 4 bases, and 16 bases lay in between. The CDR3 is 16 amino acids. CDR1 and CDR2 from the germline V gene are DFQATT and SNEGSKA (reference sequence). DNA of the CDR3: TGCAGTGCTAGTACGGCAGGGGATTTGGGGGCCAACGTCCTGACTTTC. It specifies CSASTAGDLGANVLTF.

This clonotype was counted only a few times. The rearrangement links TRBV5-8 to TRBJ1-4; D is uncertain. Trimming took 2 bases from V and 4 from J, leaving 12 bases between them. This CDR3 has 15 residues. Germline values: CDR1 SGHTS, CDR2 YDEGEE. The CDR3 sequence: CASSFSEHRNEKLFF. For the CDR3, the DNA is TGTGCCAGCAGCTTTTCAGAACACCGTAATGAAAAACTGTTTTTT.

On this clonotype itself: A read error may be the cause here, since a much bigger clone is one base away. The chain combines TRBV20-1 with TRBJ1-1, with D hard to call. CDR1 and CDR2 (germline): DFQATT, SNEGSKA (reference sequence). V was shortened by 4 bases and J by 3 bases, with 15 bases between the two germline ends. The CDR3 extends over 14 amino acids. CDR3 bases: TGCAGTGCTATCATGACAAACATGGACACTGAAGCTTTCTTT. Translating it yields CSAIMTNMDTEAFF.

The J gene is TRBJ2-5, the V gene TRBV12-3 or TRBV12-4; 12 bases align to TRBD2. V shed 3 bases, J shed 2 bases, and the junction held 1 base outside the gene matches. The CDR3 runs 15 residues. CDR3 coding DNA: TGTGCCAGCAGTTTCGGACTAGCGGGGCAAGAGACCCAGTACTTC. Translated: CASSFGLAGQETQYF.

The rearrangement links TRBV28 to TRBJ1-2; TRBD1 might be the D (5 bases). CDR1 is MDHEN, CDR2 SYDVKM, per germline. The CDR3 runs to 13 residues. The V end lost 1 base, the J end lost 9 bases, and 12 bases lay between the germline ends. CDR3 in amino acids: CASSLLQGGSYTF. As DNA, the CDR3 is TGTGCCAGCAGTTTATTGCAGGGCGGTAGCTACACCTTC.

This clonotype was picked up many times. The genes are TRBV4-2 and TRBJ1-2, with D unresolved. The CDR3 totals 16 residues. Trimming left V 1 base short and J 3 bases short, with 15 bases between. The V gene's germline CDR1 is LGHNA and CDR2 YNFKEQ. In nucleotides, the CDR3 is TGTGCCAGCAGCCAAGCTGGCAGACTTTTGGACTATGGCTACACCTTC. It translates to CASSQAGRLLDYGYTF.

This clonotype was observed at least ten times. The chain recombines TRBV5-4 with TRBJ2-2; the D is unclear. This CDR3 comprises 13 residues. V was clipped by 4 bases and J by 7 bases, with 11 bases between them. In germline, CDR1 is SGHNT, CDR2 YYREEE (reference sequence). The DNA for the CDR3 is TGTGCCAGCAGCACCAGCAGAGGCGGGGAGCTGTTTTTT. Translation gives CASSTSRGGELFF.

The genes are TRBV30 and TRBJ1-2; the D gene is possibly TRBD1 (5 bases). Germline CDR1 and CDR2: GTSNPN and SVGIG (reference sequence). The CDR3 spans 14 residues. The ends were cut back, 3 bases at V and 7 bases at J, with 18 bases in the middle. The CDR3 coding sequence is TGTGCCTGGAGACAAGACGGGGCCTATGGTGGCTACACCTTC. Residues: CAWRQDGAYGGYTF.

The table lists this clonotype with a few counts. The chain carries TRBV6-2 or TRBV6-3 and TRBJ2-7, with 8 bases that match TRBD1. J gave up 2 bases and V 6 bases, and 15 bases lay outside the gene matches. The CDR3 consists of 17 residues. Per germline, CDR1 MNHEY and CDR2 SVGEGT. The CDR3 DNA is TGTGCCAGCAGCCACCCTTTGGGAGGACAGGGTACCTACGAGCAGTACTTC. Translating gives CASSHPLGGQGTYEQYF.

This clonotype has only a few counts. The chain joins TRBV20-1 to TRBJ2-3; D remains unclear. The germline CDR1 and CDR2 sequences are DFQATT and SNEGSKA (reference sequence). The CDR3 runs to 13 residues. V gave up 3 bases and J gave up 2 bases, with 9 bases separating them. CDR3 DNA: TGCAGTGCTAGGGATTCACCCACAGATACGCAGTATTTT. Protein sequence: CSARDSPTDTQYF.